What follows is one T cell receptor (beta chain) and its context. The antigen is undetermined. Across several immunoSEQ plates, the genomic DNA of each subset was split evenly. Profiled with immunoSEQ multiplex PCR; TCRdb holds only in-frame clones, not every one. The top ten hold 1.5% to 2% of the sample, which has some 2,100,000 clones, about 93% seen once. This specimen comes from a study of shared clonotypes between healthy human individuals. Study-level information: A couple of women and three men aged 18 to 49 served as donors. Notes on the study in general: Limited genetic and exposure-history diversity came from having few donors. Generation probability values for non-shared clonotypes were lower than those for clonotypes shared by all four donors.

Naive CD8 cells lacked CD45RO and underwent positive selection for CCR7, leaving out terminally differentiated effector memory CD45RA+ cells. The CDR3 sequence is 18 residues long. The V gene's germline CDR1 is MNHEY and CDR2 SMNVEV (reference sequence). With 4 bases clipped from V and 5 bases from J, the junction kept 16 bases outside the gene matches. The TCR originated in a man between 18 and 35 years old in good health. Some clones in this sample may be carry-over from other donors' samples. The rearrangement joins TRBV27 to TRBJ2-7, with 11 bases fitting TRBD2. The material sequenced was naive CD8+ T cells from PBMCs. In DNA form, the CDR3 reads TGTGCCAGCAGTTCTAGGACTAGCGGGTGGAGAGGTGGAAACGAGCAGTACTTC. Its translation is CASSSRTSGWRGGNEQYF.